The clone carrying this T cell receptor (beta chain) showed up just a few times. TCRdb re-derived calls from the RT-PCR reads in MiXCR, one entry per CDR3 protein. The data show about 110,000 distinct CDR3 sequences, with 35% seen just once and roughly 30% held by the top ten. These data originate in a study of patients and donors after allogeneic stem cell transplantation. Trimming took 4 bases from V and 6 from J; bases not matched to a gene: 5. The CDR3 runs to 13 residues. The germline gives CDR1 MGHDK, CDR2 SYGVNS. The TCR originated in a human donor who was either an allogeneic HSCT recipient or a stem cell or donor lymphocyte infusion donor (not recorded which). It is not recorded whose cells these are; they may come from a transplant donor. The material sequenced was blood, either unsorted or a sorted T cell fraction (not recorded which). The chain couples TRBV25-1 to TRBJ1-2; TRBD1 agrees at 7 bases. CDR3 DNA: TGTGCCAGCAGTGCGTACAGGGGAAATGGCTACACCTTC. Translating gives CASSAYRGNGYTF.